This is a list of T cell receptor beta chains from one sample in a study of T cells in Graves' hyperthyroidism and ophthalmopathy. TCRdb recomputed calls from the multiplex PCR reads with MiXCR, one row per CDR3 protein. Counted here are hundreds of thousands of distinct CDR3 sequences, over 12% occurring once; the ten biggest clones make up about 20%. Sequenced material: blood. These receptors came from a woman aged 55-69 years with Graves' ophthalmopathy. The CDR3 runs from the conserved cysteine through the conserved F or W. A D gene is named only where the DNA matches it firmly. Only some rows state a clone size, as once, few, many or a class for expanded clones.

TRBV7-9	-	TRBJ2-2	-	TGTGCCAGCAGCTTACCCCAGCGGGCGGGGACCGGGGAGCTGTTTTTT	CASSLPQRAGTGELFF
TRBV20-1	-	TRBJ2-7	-	TGCAGTGTTCCGATTCCAGCCCGCTCCCCCTACGAGCAGTACTTC	CSVPIPARSPYEQYF
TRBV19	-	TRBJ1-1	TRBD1	TGTGCCAGTGGGACAGGGAACACTGAAGCTTTCTTT	CASGTGNTEAFF
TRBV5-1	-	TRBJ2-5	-	TGCGCCAGCAGCTTTCCCAGGGTAGGAGGAGAGACCCAGTACTTC	CASSFPRVGGETQYF
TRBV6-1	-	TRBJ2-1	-	TGTGCCAGCAGCCTCAAAGCCGGGAGTGAGCAGTTCTTC	CASSLKAGSEQFF
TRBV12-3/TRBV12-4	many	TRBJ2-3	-	TGTGCCAGCAGTTCCGCCTCGGATACGCAGTATTTT	CASSSASDTQYF
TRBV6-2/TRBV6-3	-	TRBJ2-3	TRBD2	TGTGCCAGCAGTTACCGGCTCGCTAGCGGGAGATGGACAGATACGCAGTATTTT	CASSYRLASGRWTDTQYF
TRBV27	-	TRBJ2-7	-	TGTGCCAGCAGTTTGGGGGACGCGTACGAGCAGTACTTC	CASSLGDAYEQYF
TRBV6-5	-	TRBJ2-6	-	TGTGCCAGCAGTTACTCCGGGGGCGATGGGGCCAACGTCCTGACTTTC	CASSYSGGDGANVLTF
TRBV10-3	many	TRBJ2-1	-	TGTGCCATCAGTGCGCTCGTAAGCTCCTACAATGAGCAGTTCTTC	CAISALVSSYNEQFF
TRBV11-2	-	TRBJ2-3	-	TGTGCCAGCAGCTACGGGACCGGGGCGCAGTATTTT	CASSYGTGAQYF
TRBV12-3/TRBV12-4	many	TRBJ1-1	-	TGTGCCAGCAGAAATCCCCCGGACACTGAAGCTTTCTTT	CASRNPPDTEAFF
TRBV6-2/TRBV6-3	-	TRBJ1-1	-	TGTGCCAGCAGTTATACCTCAGGACAGTCCCATGGCACTGAAGCTTTCTTT	CASSYTSGQSHGTEAFF
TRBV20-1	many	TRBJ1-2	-	TGCAGTGCTCCTGGACCCAGGGCCACGGGGGGCTACACCTTC	CSAPGPRATGGYTF
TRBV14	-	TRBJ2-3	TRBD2	TGTGCCAGCAGCCAAAGAACTAGCGGAACTAGCACAGATACGCAGTATTTT	CASSQRTSGTSTDTQYF
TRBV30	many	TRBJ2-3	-	TGTGCCTGGACCGCGGGTGGAGATACGCAGTATTTT	CAWTAGGDTQYF
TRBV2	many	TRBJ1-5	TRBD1	TGTGCCAGCAGTACAGGGGGAGATCAGCCCCAGCATTTT	CASSTGGDQPQHF
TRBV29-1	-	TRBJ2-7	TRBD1	TGCAGCGTTGAAGATCCGGACAGGACCTACGAGCAGTACTTC	CSVEDPDRTYEQYF
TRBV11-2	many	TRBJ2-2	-	TGTGCCAGCAGCCTCACGTCCAGCGGAGAGAACACCGGGGAGCTGTTTTTT	CASSLTSSGENTGELFF
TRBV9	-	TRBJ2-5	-	TGTGCCAGCAGCCCCTCGGGGGCAGTCCAAGAGACCCAGTACTTC	CASSPSGAVQETQYF
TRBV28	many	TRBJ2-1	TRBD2	TGTGCCAGCAGTTTACAAGCGGGAGTGCGCAATGAGCAGTTCTTC	CASSLQAGVRNEQFF
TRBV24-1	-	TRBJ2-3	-	TGTGCCACCGTGGACACGGGACGCACAGATACGCAGTATTTT	CATVDTGRTDTQYF
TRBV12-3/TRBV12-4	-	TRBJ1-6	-	TGTGCCAGCAGTTTCAGGGCCTATAATTCACCCCTCCACTTT	CASSFRAYNSPLHF
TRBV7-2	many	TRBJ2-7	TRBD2	TGTGCCAGCAGCTTAGGGAGCGGGAGGGCCTACGAGCAGTACTTC	CASSLGSGRAYEQYF
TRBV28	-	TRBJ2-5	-	TGTGCCAGCAGTTTCCTGGAGACACCTGACCAAGAGACCCAGTACTTC	CASSFLETPDQETQYF